This T cell receptor (beta chain) is drawn from a study of T-cell memory formation after mild COVID-19. Germline V gene sequence: CDR1 MNHEY, CDR2 SMNVEV (reference sequence). The CDR3 is 14 amino acids. V shed 5 bases, J shed 9 bases, and the junction held 4 bases outside the gene matches. This clonotype was seen only a few times. Its antigen is undetermined. TCRdb reprocessed the 5' RACE reads via MiXCR and lists one record per CDR3 protein. This table holds approximately 100,000 distinct CDR3 sequences, over 15% found once. Whole-study findings and limits: Clones which contracted sat mainly in CM and EM if CD4+, and in EMRA if CD8+.

This clonotype was sampled from an adult woman who had mild COVID-19 (a few samples of this study predate the infection). Cell type and time point are not known. The material sequenced was PBMCs or a T cell subset sorted from them (not recorded which). This rearrangement joins TRBV27 to TRBJ2-2; TRBD2 aligns across 12 bases. For the CDR3, the DNA is TGTGCCAGCAGTCCCTGGACTAGCGGGAGGGAGCTGTTTTTT. This translates into CASSPWTSGRELFF.